Detailed here is one T cell receptor (beta chain). Its target is not known. The CDR3 spans 15 residues. CDR1 SNHLY and CDR2 FYNNEI come from the germline V gene. V gave up 9 bases and J gave up 0 bases; unmatched junction bases: 9. This entry belongs to a study of cytomegalovirus exposure and HLA in healthy donors. It was with 60 Vbeta and 13 Jbeta primers that the PCR ran. The method was immunoSEQ multiplex PCR; TCRdb's version includes in-frame clones alone and lacks a portion of them. The sample comprises 120,000 to 150,000 clones, around four fifths of which are singletons, and around 3.2% rests with the top ten. Study observations and caveats: A later analysis reportedly identified an Asian-associated ancestry cluster as carrying fewer N-insertions than the approximately 670-donor mean. Researchers catalogued 164 TCR beta chains as cytomegalovirus-associated. In a later analysis, TCR beta V- and J-gene trimming showed a link to a missense DCLRE1C variant.

Despite likely unrecorded immune exposures, the donors were nominally healthy at the time of sampling. This rearrangement joins TRBV2 to TRBJ2-5; the match to TRBD1 covers 8 bases. The receptor was derived from a male donor in good health and CMV-seronegative. What was sequenced was PBMCs. The CDR3 loop is CASGRQGSNQETQYF. The CDR3 DNA reads as TGTGCCAGTGGAAGACAGGGGAGTAACCAAGAGACCCAGTACTTC.